Reported below is one TCR beta chain. Its matching antigen is unknown. The method was immunoSEQ multiplex PCR; TCRdb's version includes in-frame clones alone and lacks a portion of them. The repertoire includes 2,100,000 or so clones, approximately 94% of them detected once, and around 0.13% sits in the top ten. This sample was included in a study of shared clonotypes between healthy human individuals. Study conclusions and caveats: For sorted subsets, rarefaction showed incomplete sequencing despite large depth. In contrast to clonotypes shared by all four donors, non-shared clonotypes had lower generation probabilities. A few donors held about 4.5% of naive CD4 clonotypes in common.

The germline V and J ends were trimmed by 6 bases and 1 base, with 13 bases remaining between them. Germline assignment: CDR1 MNHNY and CDR2 SVGAGI (reference sequence). CDR3 length equals 15 residues. Specimen: naive CD4+ T cells sorted from blood. The subset is: CD45RA+ positively selected. The receptor was derived from a man aged 18 to 29 in good health. The gene calls are TRBV6-6 and TRBJ2-1; D is undetermined. The CDR3 sequence is CASSLGGLSYNEQFF. The CDR3 nucleotides are TGTGCCAGCAGCTTAGGTGGGCTTTCCTACAATGAGCAGTTCTTC.